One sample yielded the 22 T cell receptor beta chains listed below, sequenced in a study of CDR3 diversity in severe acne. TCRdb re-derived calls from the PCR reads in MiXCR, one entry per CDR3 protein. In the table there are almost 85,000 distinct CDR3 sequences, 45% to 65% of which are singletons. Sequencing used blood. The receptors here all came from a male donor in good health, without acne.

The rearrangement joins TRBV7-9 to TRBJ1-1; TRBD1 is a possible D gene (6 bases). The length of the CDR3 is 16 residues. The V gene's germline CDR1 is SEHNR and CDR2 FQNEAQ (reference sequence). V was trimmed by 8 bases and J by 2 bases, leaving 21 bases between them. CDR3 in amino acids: CASSSTGFYRNTEAFF. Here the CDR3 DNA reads TGTGCCAGCTCATCCACAGGGTTTTATCGTAACACTGAAGCTTTCTTT. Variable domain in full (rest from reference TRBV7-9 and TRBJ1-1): DTGVSQNPRHKITKRGQNVTFRCDPISEHNRLYWYRQTLGQGPEFLTYFQNEAQLEKSRLLSDRFSAERPKGSFSTLEIQRTEQGDSAMYLCASSSTGFYRNTEAFFGQGTRLTVV.

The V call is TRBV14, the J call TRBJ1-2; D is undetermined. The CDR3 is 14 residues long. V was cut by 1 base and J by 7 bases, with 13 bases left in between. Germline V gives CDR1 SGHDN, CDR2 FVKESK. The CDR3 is CASSQVLHVGGYTF. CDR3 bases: TGTGCCAGCAGCCAAGTTCTACACGTCGGTGGCTACACCTTC. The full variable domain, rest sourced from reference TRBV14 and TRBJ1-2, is EAGVTQFPSHSVIEKGQTVTLRCDPISGHDNLYWYRRVMGKEIKFLLHFVKESKQDESGMPNNRFLAERTGGTYSTLKVQPAELEDSGVYFCASSQVLHVGGYTFGSGTRLTVV.

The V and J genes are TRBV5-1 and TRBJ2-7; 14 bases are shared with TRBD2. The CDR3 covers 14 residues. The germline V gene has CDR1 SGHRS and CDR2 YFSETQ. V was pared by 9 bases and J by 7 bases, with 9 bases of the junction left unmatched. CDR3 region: CATRLAGGPGEQYF. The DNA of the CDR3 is TGCGCCACCCGACTAGCGGGAGGGCCGGGGGAGCAGTACTTC.

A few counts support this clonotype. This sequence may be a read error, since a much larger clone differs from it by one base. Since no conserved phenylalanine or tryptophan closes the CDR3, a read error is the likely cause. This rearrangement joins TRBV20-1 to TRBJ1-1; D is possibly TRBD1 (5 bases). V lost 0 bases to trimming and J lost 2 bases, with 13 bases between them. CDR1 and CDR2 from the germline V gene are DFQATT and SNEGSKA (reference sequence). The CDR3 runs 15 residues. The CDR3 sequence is CSAREVVGGNTEAFL. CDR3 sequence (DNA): TGCAGTGCTAGAGAGGTTGTCGGGGGAAACACTGAAGCTTTCCTT.

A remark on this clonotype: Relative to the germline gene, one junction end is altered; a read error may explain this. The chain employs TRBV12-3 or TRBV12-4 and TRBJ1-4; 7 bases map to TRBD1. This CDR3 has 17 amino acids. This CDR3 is CAIRRTGYLATNEKLFF. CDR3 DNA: TGTGCCATCCGTAGGACAGGATACCTTGCAACTAACGAAAAACTGTTTTTT.

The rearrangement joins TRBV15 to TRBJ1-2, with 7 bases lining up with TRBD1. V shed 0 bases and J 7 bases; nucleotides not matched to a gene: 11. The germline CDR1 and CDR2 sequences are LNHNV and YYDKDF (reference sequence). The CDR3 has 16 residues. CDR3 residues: CATSRDRTETGTGYTF. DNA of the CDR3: TGTGCCACCAGCAGAGACCGGACGGAGACAGGGACTGGCTACACCTTC.

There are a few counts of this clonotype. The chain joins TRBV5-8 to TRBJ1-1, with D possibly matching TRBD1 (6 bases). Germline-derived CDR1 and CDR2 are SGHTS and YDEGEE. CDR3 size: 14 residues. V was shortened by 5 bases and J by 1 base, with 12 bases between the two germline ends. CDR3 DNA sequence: TGTGCCAGCAGTTCCGGGGGGGCGAACACTGAAGCTTTCTTT. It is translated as CASSSGGANTEAFF.

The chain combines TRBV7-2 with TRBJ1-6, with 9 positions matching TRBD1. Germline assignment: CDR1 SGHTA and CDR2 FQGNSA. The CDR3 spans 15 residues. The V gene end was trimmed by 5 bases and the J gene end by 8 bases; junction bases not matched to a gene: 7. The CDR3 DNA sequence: TGTGCCAGCAGCCAGGGACAGGGATCTTATTCACCCCTCCACTTT. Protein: CASSQGQGSYSPLHF.

CDR3 sequence: CASTENEVGYTF. The CDR3 DNA is TGTGCCAGCACCGAAAATGAGGTCGGCTACACCTTC. The chain links TRBV7-9 to TRBJ1-2; the D is unclear. The V and J ends lost 7 bases and 8 bases respectively, with 14 bases between them. This CDR3 is built from 12 residues. The germline V gene encodes CDR1 SEHNR and CDR2 FQNEAQ (reference sequence).

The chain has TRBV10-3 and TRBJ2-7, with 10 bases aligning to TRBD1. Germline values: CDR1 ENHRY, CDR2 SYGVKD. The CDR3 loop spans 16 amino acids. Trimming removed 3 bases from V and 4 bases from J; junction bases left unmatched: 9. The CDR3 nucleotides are TGTGCCATCAGTGAAACCCCGGGACAGGGGACGTACGAGCAGTACTTC. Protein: CAISETPGQGTYEQYF.

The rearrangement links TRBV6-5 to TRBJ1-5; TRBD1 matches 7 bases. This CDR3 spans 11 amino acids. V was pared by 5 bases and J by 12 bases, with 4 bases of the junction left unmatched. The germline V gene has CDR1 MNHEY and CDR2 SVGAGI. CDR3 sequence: CASSAGTVQHF. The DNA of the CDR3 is TGTGCCAGCAGTGCCGGGACAGTCCAGCATTTT.

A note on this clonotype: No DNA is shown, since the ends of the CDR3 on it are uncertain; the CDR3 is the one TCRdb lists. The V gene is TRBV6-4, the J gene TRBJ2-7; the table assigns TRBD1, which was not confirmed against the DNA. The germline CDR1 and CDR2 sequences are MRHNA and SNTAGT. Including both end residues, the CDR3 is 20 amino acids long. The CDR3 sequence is CASIYLCSVAKGSSSYEQYF.

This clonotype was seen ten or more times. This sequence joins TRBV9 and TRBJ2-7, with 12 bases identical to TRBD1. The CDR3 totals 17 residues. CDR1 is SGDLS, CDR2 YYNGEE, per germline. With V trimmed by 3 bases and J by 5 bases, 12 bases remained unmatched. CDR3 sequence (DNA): TGTGCCAGCAGCGCCCAAACCGGGACAGGGGGCGTCGACGAGCAGTACTTC. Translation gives CASSAQTGTGGVDEQYF.

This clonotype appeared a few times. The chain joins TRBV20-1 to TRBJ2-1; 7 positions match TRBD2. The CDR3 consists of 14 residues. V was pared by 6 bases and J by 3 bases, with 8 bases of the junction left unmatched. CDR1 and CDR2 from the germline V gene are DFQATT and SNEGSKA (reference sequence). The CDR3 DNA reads TGCAGTGCCAACGGGCTAGCGGACTACAATGAGCAGTTCTTC. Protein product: CSANGLADYNEQFF.

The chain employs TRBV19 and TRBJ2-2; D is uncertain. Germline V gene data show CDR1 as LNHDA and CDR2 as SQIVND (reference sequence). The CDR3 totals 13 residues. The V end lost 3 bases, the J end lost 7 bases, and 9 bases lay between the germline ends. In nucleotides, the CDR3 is TGTGCCAGTAGTATGGGTCCTAGCGGGGAGCTGTTTTTT. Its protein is CASSMGPSGELFF.

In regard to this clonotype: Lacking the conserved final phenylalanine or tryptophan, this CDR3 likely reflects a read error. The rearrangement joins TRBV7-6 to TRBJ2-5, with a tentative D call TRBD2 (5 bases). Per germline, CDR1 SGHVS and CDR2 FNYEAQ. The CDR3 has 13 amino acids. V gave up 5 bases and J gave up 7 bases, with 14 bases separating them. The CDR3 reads CASSPSEEVTQYV. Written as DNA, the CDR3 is TGTGCCAGCAGCCCCTCTGAGGAGGTGACCCAGTACGTC.

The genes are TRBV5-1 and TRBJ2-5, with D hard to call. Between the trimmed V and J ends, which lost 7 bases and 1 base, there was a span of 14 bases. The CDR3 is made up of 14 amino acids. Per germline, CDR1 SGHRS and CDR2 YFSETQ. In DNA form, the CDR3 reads TGCGCCAGCCGGACCGGGTCGATCCAAGAGACCCAGTACTTC. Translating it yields CASRTGSIQETQYF.

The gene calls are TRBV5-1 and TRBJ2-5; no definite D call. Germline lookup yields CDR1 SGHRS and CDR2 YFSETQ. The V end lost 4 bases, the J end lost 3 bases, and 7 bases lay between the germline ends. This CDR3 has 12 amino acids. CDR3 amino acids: CASSKDEETQYF. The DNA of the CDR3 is TGCGCCAGCAGCAAGGACGAAGAGACCCAGTACTTC.

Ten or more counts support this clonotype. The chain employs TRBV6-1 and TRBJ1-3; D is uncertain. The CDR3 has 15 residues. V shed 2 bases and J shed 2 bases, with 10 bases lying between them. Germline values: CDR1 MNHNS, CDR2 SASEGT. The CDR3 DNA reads TGTGCCAGCAGTGAACTCATGGGGACTGGAAACACCATATATTTT. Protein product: CASSELMGTGNTIYF.

CDR3 sequence reads: CASSFHRDTYNEQFF. The CDR3 DNA reads as TGTGCCAGCAGCTTTCACAGGGACACCTACAATGAGCAGTTCTTC. The genes are TRBV7-9 and TRBJ2-1, with D perhaps TRBD1 (6 bases). CDR1 is SEHNR and CDR2 is FQNEAQ in the germline V gene (reference sequence). The V end was cut by 3 bases, the J end by 2 bases, with 11 bases between. This CDR3 spans 15 amino acids.

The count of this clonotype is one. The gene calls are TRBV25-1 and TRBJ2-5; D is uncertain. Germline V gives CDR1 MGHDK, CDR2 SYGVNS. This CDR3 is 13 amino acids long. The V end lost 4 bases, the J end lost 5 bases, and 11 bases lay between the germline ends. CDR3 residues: CASSGRNRETQYF. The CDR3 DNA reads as TGTGCCAGCAGTGGGCGGAATAGGGAGACCCAGTACTTC.

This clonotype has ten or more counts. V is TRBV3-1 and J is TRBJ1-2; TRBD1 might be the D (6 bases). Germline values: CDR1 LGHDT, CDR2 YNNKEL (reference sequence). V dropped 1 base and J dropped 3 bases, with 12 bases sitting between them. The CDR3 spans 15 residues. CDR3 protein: CASSQGGLSDYGYTF. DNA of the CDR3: TGTGCCAGCAGCCAAGGGGGGCTGAGCGACTATGGCTACACCTTC.